A single sample gave rise to the 9 T cell receptor beta chains below, sequenced in a study of fetal regulatory T cell absence and autoimmunity. Assay used: immunoSEQ multiplex PCR; TCRdb lists only in-frame clones, some missing. This table holds about 95,000 clones, about two thirds found once. The specimen was pancreas tissue. The receptor set was obtained from a male donor with IPEX syndrome.

J is TRBJ2-3 and V is TRBV6-1; D possibly matches TRBD1 or TRBD2 (5 bases each). The V end lost 8 bases, the J end lost 2 bases, and 14 bases lay between the germline ends. The CDR3 length is 14 residues. From germline, CDR1 is MNHNS and CDR2 SASEGT. The CDR3: CASRIGASTDTQYF. The DNA of the CDR3 is TGTGCCAGCCGTATCGGGGCTTCCACAGATACGCAGTATTTT.

The genes are TRBV4-3 and TRBJ2-3, with 11 bases matching TRBD2. Trimming took 0 bases from V and 2 from J; bases not matched to a gene: 7. The CDR3 spans 18 residues. Looked up from germline, CDR1 is LGHNA and CDR2 is YSLEER. The CDR3 is CASSQDRVAGGTTDTQYF. Written as DNA, the CDR3 is TGCGCCAGCAGCCAAGATAGGGTAGCGGGGGGGACCACAGATACGCAGTATTTT.

This sequence joins TRBV9 and TRBJ2-4, with D perhaps TRBD1 (7 bases). Germline values: CDR1 SGDLS, CDR2 YYNGEE. The CDR3 contains 14 residues. V lost 4 bases, J lost 3 bases, and 11 bases lay in between. The CDR3 DNA reads TGTGCCAGCAGCCCAGGGGGAGGCAAAAACATTCAGTACTTC. Protein product: CASSPGGGKNIQYF.

The rearrangement joins TRBV15 to TRBJ2-3; D perhaps matches TRBD2 (6 bases). The V gene lost 3 bases and the J gene lost 2 bases, with 15 bases spanning the gap. Germline V CDR1 and CDR2: LNHNV, YYDKDF (reference sequence). The CDR3 runs 16 residues. The CDR3 here is CATSRVIGGNTDTQYF. CDR3 sequence (DNA): TGTGCCACCAGCAGGGTAATTGGCGGGAACACAGATACGCAGTATTTT.

The rearrangement uses TRBV30 and TRBJ2-3, with 7 bases matching TRBD1. The CDR3 totals 14 residues. Germline CDR1 GTSNPN, CDR2 SVGIG (reference sequence). Germline trimming cut 5 bases from V and 2 bases from J; bases unmatched to any gene: 7. CDR3 coding DNA: TGTGCCTGGTCCCAGGGGGAAAACACAGATACGCAGTATTTT. This encodes CAWSQGENTDTQYF.

The CDR3 region is CAITPGLAGDGSYNEQFF. Written as DNA, the CDR3 is TGTGCCATCACCCCGGGACTAGCGGGGGACGGATCCTACAATGAGCAGTTCTTC. The chain recombines TRBV10-3 with TRBJ2-1, with 14 bases fitting TRBD2. CDR3 length: 18 amino acids. The V segment lost 7 bases and the J segment 1 base; nucleotides outside the gene matches: 9. Per germline, CDR1 ENHRY and CDR2 SYGVKD.

This clone was observed a few times. The rearrangement links TRBV5-1 to TRBJ1-4, with TRBD1 as a possible D gene (5 bases). Germline V lookup: CDR1 SGHRS, CDR2 YFSETQ. The V and J ends lost 0 bases and 8 bases respectively, with 11 bases between them. This CDR3 region has 14 residues. The CDR3 DNA sequence: TGCGCCAGCAGCTTGGGGCAGGGTTGGGAAAAACTGTTTTTT. It yields the protein CASSLGQGWEKLFF. The full variable domain, rest sourced from reference TRBV5-1 and TRBJ1-4, is KAGVTQTPRYLIKTRGQQVTLSCSPISGHRSVSWYQQTPGQGLQFLFEYFSETQRNKGNFPGRFSGRQFSNSRSEMNVSTLELGDSALYLCASSLGQGWEKLFFGSGTQLSVL.

This chain joins TRBV27 and TRBJ2-7; 9 nucleotides match TRBD2. Germline CDR1 is MNHEY and CDR2 is SMNVEV (reference sequence). V shed 5 bases, J shed 2 bases, and the junction held 4 bases outside the gene matches. The CDR3 is made up of 14 amino acids. This CDR3 is CASSGGGATYEQYF. The CDR3 DNA is TGTGCCAGCAGTGGCGGGGGGGCCACCTACGAGCAGTACTTC.

CDR3 amino acids: CASSLLGSTEAFF. The CDR3 coding sequence is TGTGCCAGCAGTTTATTAGGGTCGACTGAAGCTTTCTTT. V and J are TRBV27 and TRBJ1-1; D uncertain. The CDR3 consists of 13 residues. The germline CDR1 and CDR2 sequences are MNHEY and SMNVEV (reference sequence). V was shortened by 1 base and J by 5 bases, with 8 bases between the two germline ends.